This entry concerns a single T cell receptor beta chain. Per the original data handling: Amplification from reference gene primers served as the basis for estimated nucleated cell counts. Profiling relied on immunoSEQ multiplex PCR, and the TCRdb table lists in-frame clones only, not all of them. The DNA gave D and trimming, while V, J and clone size come from that table. Among about 200,000 clones listed, roughly 75% were seen once. This sample stems from a study of blood T cell repertoires in COVID-19. Overall study context: Sites in the United States, Italy and Spain provided acute and convalescent COVID-19 samples. PBMCs, B-cell-depleted T cells, or T cells provided the cDNA or gDNA that made up the material.

The CDR3 consists of 14 residues. Germline lookup yields CDR1 MDHEN and CDR2 SYDVKM. The V and J ends lost 4 bases and 8 bases, in that order; junction bases with no gene match: 5. The sequence derives from a woman in her 70s with acute or convalescent COVID-19. Sample: peripheral blood. The V and J genes are TRBV28 and TRBJ1-4; the match to TRBD1 covers 9 bases. The CDR3 spells CASSSGQGREKLFF. The DNA for the CDR3 is TGTGCCAGCAGTTCGGGACAGGGACGGGAAAAACTGTTTTTT. Full variable domain (rest looked up from reference TRBV28 and TRBJ1-4): DVKVTQSSRYLVKRTGEKVFLECVQDMDHENMFWYRQDPGLGLRLIYFSYDVKMKEKGDIPEGYSVSREKKERFSLILESASTNQTSMYLCASSSGQGREKLFFGSGTQLSVL.